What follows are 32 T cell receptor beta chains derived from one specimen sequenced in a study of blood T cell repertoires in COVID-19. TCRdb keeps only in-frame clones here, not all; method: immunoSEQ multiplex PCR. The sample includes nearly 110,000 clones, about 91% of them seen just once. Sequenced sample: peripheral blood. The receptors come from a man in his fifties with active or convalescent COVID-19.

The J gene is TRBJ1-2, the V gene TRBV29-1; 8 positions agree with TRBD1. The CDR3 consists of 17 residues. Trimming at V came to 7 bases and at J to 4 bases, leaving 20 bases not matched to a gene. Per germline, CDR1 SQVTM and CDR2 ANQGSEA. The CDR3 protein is CSATERVGSGQGYGYTF. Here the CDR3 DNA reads TGCAGCGCTACCGAACGAGTGGGTTCCGGACAGGGCTATGGCTACACCTTC. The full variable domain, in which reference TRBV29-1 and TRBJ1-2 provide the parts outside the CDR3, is SAVISQKPSRDICQRGTSLTIQCQVDSQVTMMFWYRQQPGQSLTLIATANQGSEATYESGFVIDKFPISRPNLTFSTLTVSNMSPEDSSIYLCSATERVGSGQGYGYTFGSGTRLTVV.

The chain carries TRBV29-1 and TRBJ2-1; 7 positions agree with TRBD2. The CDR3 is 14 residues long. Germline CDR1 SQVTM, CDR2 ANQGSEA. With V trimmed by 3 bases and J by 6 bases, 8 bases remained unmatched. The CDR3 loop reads CSVDRPGLRNEQFF. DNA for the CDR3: TGCAGCGTTGACCGTCCGGGACTACGCAATGAGCAGTTCTTC.

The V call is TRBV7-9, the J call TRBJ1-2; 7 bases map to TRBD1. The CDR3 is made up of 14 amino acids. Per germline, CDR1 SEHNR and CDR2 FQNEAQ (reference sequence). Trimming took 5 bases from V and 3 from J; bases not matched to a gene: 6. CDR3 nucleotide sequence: TGTGCCAGCAGCCTCACAGGGGTCGACTATGGCTACACCTTC. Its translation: CASSLTGVDYGYTF.

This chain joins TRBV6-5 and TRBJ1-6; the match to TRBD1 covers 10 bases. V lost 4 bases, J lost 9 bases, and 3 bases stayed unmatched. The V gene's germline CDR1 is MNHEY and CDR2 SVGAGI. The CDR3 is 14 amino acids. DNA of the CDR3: TGTGCCAGCAGTTCCGACAGGGGGCTTTCACCCCTCCACTTT. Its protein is CASSSDRGLSPLHF.

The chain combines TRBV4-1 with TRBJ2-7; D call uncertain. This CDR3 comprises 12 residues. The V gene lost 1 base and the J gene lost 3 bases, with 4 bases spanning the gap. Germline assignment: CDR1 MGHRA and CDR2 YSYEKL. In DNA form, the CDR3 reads TGCGCCAGCAGCCAAGTCGGCTACGAGCAGTACTTC. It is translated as CASSQVGYEQYF.

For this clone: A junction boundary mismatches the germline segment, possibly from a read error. CDR3 residues: CAWSLSPGQGFRF. In nucleotides, the CDR3 is TGTGCCTGGAGTCTGAGCCCGGGACAGGGTTTTCGTTTT. This chain uses TRBV30 with TRBJ2-3; the match to TRBD1 covers 9 bases. Germline-derived CDR1 and CDR2 are GTSNPN and SVGIG (reference sequence). The CDR3 is 13 amino acids.

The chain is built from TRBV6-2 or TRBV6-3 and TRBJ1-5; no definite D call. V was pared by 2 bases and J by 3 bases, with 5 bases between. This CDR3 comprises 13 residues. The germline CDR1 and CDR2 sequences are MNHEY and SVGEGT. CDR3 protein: CASSYRDNQPQHF. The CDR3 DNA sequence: TGTGCCAGCAGTTACCGGGACAATCAGCCCCAGCATTTT.

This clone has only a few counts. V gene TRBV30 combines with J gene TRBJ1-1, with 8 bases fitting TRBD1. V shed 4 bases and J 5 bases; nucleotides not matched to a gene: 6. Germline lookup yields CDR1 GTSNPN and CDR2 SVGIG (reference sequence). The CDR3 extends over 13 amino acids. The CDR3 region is CAWIRTGLTEAFF. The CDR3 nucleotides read TGTGCCTGGATCAGGACAGGGCTGACTGAAGCTTTCTTT.

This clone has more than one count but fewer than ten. CDR3 coding DNA: TGTGCCAGCAGTGAAGCAGGGGCGCGGGGAAAACTGTTTTTT. This translates into CASSEAGARGKLFF. The rearrangement links TRBV2 to TRBJ1-4; perhaps TRBD1 as D (5 bases). The CDR3 has 14 amino acids. Trimming took 0 bases from V and 10 from J, leaving 12 bases between them. CDR1 and CDR2 from the germline V gene are SNHLY and FYNNEI.

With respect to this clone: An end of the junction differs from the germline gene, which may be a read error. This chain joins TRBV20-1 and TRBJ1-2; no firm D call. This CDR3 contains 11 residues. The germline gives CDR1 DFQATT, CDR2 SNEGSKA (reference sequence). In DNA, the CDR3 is TGCAGTGCCACGCCGTCCCGTACTACCAGCTTC. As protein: CSATPSRTTSF.

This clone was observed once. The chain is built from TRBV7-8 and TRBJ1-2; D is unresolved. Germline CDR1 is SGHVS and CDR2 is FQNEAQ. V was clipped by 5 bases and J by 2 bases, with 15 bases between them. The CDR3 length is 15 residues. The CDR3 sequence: CASSPRGRGNYGYTF. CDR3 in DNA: TGTGCCAGCAGCCCTCGAGGACGGGGAAACTATGGCTACACCTTC.

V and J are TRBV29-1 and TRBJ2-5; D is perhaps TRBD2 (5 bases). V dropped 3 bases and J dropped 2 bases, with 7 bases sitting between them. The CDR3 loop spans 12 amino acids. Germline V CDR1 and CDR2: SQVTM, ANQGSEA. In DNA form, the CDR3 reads TGCAGCGTTGATAGGGAGCAAGAGACCCAGTACTTC. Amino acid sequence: CSVDREQETQYF. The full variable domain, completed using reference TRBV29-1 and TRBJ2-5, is SAVISQKPSRDICQRGTSLTIQCQVDSQVTMMFWYRQQPGQSLTLIATANQGSEATYESGFVIDKFPISRPNLTFSTLTVSNMSPEDSSIYLCSVDREQETQYFGPGTRLLVL.

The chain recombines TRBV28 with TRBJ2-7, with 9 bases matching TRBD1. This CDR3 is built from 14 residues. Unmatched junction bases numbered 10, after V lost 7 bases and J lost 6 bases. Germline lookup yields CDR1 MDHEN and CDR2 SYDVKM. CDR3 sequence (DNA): TGTGCCAGCAAACAGGGGGCGCGTCCCAGCGAGCAGTACTTC. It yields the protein CASKQGARPSEQYF. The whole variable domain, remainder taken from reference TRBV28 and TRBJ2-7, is DVKVTQSSRYLVKRTGEKVFLECVQDMDHENMFWYRQDPGLGLRLIYFSYDVKMKEKGDIPEGYSVSREKKERFSLILESASTNQTSMYLCASKQGARPSEQYFGPGTRLTVT.

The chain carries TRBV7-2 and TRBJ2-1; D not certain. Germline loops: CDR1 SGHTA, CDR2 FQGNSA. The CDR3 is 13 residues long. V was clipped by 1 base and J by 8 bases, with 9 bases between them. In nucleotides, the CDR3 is TGTGCCAGCAGCTTAGGTAACAACGATGAGCAGTTCTTC. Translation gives CASSLGNNDEQFF.

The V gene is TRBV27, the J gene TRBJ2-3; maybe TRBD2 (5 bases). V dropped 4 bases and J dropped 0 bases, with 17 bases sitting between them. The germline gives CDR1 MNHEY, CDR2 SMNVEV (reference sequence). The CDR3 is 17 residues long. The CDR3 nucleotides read TGTGCCAGCAGTTCCCCGACGCGACGAGGGAGCACAGATACGCAGTATTTT. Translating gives CASSSPTRRGSTDTQYF.

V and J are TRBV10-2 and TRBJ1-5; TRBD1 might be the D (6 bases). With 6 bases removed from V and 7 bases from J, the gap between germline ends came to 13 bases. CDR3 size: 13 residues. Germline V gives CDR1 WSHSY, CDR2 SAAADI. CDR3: CASSAGVGQPQHF. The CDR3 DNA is TGCGCCAGCAGCGCAGGGGTAGGCCAGCCCCAGCATTTT.

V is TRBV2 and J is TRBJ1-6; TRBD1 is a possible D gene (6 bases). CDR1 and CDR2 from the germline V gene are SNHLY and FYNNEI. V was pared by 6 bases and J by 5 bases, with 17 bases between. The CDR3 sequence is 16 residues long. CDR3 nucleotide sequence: TGTGCCAGCAGATTTTTGACAGGCGAGAATAATTCACCCCTCCACTTT. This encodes CASRFLTGENNSPLHF.

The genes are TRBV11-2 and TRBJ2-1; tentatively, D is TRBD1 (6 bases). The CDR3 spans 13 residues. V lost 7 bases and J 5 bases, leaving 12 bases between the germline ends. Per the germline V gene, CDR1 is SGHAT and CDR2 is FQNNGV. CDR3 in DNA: TGTGCCAGCACCCCGGGACATAACAATGAGCAGTTCTTC. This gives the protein CASTPGHNNEQFF.

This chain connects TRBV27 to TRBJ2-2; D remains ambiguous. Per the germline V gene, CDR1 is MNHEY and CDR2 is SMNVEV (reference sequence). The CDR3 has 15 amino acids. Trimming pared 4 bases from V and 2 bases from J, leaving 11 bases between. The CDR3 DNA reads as TGTGCCAGCAGTTATAGGCAGCGAAACACCGGGGAGCTGTTTTTT. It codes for CASSYRQRNTGELFF.

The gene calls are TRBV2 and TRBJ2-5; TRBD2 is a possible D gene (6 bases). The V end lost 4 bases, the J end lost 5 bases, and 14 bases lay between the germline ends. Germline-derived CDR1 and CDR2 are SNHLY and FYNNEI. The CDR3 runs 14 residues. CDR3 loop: CASSGGVEAETQYF. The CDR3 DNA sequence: TGTGCCAGCAGTGGGGGGGTGGAGGCTGAGACCCAGTACTTC.

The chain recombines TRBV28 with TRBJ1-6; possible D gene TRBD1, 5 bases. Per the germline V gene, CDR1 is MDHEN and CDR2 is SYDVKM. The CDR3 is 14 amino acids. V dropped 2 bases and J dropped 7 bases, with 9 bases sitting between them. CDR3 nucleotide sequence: TGTGCCAGCAGTTTACGCAGGGCGAATTCACCCCTCCACTTT. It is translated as CASSLRRANSPLHF.

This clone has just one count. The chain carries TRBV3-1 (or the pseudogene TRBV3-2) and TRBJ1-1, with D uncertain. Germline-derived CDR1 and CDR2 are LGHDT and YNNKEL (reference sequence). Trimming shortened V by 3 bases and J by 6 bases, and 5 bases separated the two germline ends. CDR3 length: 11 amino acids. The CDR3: CASSQSAEAFF. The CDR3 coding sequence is TGTGCCAGCAGCCAGTCAGCTGAAGCTTTCTTT.

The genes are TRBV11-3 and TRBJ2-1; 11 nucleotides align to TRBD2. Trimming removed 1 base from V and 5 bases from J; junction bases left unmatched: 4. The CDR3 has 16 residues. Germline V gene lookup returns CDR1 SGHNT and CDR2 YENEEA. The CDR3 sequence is CASSLAGTSGHNEQFF. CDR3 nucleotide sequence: TGTGCCAGCAGCTTAGCCGGGACTAGCGGTCACAATGAGCAGTTCTTC.

This chain's CDR3 is CASSLGGFTTDTQYF. Written as DNA, the CDR3 is TGTGCCAGCAGCCTAGGAGGGTTTACCACAGATACGCAGTATTTT. The genes are TRBV11-2 and TRBJ2-3; D is perhaps TRBD2 (6 bases). The CDR3 sequence is 15 residues long. V lost 5 bases to trimming and J lost 2 bases, with 14 bases between them. CDR1 and CDR2 (germline): SGHAT, FQNNGV.

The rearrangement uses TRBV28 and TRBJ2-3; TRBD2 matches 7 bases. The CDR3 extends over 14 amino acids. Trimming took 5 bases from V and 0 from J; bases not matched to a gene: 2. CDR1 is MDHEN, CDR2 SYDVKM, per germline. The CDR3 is CASSNSGSTDTQYF. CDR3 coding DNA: TGTGCCAGCAGTAATAGCGGGAGCACAGATACGCAGTATTTT.

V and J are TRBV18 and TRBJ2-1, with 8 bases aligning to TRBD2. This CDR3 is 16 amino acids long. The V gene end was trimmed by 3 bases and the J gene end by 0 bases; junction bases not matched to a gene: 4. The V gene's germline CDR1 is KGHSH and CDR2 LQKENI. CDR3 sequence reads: CASSPGTSGSYNEQFF. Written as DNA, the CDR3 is TGTGCCAGCTCACCGGGAACTAGCGGCTCCTACAATGAGCAGTTCTTC.

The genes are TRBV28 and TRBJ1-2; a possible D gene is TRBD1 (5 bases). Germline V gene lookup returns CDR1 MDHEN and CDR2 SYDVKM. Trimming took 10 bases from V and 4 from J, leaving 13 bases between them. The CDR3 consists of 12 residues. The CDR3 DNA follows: TGTGCCATCCCGGGGGAGGTCTATGGCTACACCTTC. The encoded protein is CAIPGEVYGYTF.

The CDR3 coding sequence is TGTGCCAGCAGCTTAGATACTGGAAACACCATATATTTT. It translates to CASSLDTGNTIYF. The gene calls are TRBV11-3 and TRBJ1-3; D is undetermined. V shed 0 bases and J shed 2 bases, with 2 bases lying between them. The CDR3 has 13 residues. Germline V CDR1 and CDR2: SGHNT, YENEEA.

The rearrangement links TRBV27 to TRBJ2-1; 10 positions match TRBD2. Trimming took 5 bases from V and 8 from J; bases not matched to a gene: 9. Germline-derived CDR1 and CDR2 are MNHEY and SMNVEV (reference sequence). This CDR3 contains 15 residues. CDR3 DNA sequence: TGTGCCAGCAGTACTTCTAGCGGGAGTGTTGATGAGCAGTTCTTC. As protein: CASSTSSGSVDEQFF.

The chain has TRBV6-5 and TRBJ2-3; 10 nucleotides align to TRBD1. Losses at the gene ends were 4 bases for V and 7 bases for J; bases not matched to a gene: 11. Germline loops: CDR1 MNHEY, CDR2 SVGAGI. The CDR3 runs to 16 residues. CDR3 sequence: CASSFRWDRGTHTQYF. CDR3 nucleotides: TGTGCCAGCAGTTTCCGTTGGGACAGGGGAACTCATACGCAGTATTTT.

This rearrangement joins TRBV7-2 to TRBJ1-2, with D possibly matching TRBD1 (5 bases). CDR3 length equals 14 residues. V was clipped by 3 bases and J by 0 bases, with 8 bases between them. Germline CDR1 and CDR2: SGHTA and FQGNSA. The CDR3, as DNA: TGTGCCAGCAGCTTGGCGACAGCTAACTATGGCTACACCTTC. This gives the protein CASSLATANYGYTF.

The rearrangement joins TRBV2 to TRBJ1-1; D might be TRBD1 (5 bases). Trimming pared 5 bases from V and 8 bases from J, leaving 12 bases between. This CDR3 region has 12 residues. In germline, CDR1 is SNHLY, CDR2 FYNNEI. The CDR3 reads CASSRQGLEAFF. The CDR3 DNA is TGTGCCAGCAGTAGGCAGGGCTTAGAAGCTTTCTTT.